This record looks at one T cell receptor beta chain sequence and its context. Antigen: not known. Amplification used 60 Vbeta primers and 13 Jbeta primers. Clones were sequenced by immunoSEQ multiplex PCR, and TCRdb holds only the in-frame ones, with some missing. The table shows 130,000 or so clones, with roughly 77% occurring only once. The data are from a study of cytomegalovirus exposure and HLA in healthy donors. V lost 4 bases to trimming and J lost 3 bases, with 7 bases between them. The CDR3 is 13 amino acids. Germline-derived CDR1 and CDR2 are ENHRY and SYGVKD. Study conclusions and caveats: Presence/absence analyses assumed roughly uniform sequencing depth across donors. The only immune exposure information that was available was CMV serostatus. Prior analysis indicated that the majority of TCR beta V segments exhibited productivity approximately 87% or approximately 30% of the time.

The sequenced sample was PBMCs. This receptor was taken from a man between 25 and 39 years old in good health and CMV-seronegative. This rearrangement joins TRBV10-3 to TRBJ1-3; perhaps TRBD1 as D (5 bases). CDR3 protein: CAISGTNGNTIYF. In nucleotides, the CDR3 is TGTGCCATCAGTGGGACAAATGGAAACACCATATATTTT.